This TCR beta chain emerged from a study of beta chain features in type 1 diabetes. Whole-study results and caveats: Shortening of TCRB CDR3s, moderate but significant, appeared in all four CD4+ subsets of Type 1 diabetes patients.

A few counts support this clone. What it binds is not known. Unmatched junction bases numbered 5, after V lost 3 bases and J lost 3 bases. From germline, CDR1 is KGHSH and CDR2 LQKENI. The CDR3 length is 16 residues. Sequencing targeted expressed TCRB transcripts, as all isolated RNA had been reverse transcribed. Clones were read by immunoSEQ multiplex PCR, and TCRdb kept only the in-frame ones, dropping some. The top ten hold over 0.014% of the sample, which has a few hundred thousand clones, about 13% seen once. On average, the one heparinised blood draw given by each donor was approximately 120 mL. This receptor was obtained from a young woman with type 1 diabetes. The chain combines TRBV18 with TRBJ2-6; TRBD2 agrees at 7 bases. Material for sequencing was naive CD4+ T cells from blood. DNA of the CDR3: TGTGCCAGCTCACCGGCGGGAGCGTTTGGGGCCAACGTCCTGACTTTC. This encodes CASSPAGAFGANVLTF.